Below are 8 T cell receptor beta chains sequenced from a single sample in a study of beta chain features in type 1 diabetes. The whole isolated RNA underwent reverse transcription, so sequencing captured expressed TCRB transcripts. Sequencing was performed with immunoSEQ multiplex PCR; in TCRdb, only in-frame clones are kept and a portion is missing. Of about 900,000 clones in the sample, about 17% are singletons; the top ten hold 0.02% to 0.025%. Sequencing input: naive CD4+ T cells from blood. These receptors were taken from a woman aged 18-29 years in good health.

The CDR3, as DNA: TGTGCCAGCTTCCGAGGCGGGAGAGGGGCAGAGACCCAGTACTTC. This gives the protein CASFRGGRGAETQYF. The chain carries TRBV21-1 and TRBJ2-5; the tabulated D call, TRBD2, remains unverified against the DNA. TRBV21-1 is given as a pseudogene. CDR3 length: 15 residues.

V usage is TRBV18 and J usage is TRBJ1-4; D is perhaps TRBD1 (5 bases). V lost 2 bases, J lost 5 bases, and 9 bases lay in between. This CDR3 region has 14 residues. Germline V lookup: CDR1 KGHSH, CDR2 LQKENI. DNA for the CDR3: TGTGCCAGCTCACCATGGGACGGAAATGAAAAACTGTTTTTT. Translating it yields CASSPWDGNEKLFF.

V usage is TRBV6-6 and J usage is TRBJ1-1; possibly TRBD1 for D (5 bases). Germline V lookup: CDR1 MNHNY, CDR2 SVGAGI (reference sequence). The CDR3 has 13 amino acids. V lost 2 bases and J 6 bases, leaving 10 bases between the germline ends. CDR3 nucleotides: TGTGCCAGCAGTTACCAAGGGGAGGCTGAAGCTTTCTTT. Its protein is CASSYQGEAEAFF.

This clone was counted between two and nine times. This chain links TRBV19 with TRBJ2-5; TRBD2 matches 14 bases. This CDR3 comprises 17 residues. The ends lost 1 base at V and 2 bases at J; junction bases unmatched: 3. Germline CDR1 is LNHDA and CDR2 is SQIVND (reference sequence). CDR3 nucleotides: TGTGCCAGTAGTATAGCCGGGACTAGCGGGGGTCAAGAGACCCAGTACTTC. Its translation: CASSIAGTSGGQETQYF.

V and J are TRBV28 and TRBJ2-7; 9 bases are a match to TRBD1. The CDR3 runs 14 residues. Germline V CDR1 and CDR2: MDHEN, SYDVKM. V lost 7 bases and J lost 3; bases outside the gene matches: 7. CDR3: CASNRQGGDYEQYF. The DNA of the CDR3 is TGTGCCAGCAATCGACAGGGGGGAGACTACGAGCAGTACTTC.

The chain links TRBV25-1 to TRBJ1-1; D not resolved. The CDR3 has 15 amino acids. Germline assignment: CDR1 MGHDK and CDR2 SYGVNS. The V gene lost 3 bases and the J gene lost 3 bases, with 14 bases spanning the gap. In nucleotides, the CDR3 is TGTGCCAGCAGTGATGATGACGGTCGGGACACTGAAGCTTTCTTT. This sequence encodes CASSDDDGRDTEAFF.

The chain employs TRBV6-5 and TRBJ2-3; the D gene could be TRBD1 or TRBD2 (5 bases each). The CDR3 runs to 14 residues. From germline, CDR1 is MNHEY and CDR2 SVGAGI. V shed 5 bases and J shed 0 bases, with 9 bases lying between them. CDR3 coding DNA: TGTGCCAGCAGTCGGGACCGCAGCACAGATACGCAGTATTTT. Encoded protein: CASSRDRSTDTQYF.

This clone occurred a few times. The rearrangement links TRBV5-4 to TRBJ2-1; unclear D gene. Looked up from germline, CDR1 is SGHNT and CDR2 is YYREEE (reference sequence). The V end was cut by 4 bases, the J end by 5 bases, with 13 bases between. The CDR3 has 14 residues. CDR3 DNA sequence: TGTGCCAGCAGCCCGGGCGGCCGAAACAATGAGCAGTTCTTC. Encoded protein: CASSPGGRNNEQFF.